The 28 T cell receptor beta chains given below trace back to one sample, sequenced in a study of blood T cell repertoires in COVID-19. Libraries were prepared by immunoSEQ multiplex PCR; TCRdb keeps only in-frame clonotypes and omits some of them. The repertoire holds a few hundred thousand clones, with 70% to 90% as singletons. The sequenced material came from peripheral blood. Source of these receptors: a man aged 80 or over with acute or convalescent COVID-19.

The chain recombines TRBV11-2 with TRBJ2-5, with D unclear. Per germline, CDR1 SGHAT and CDR2 FQNNGV. The CDR3 is 13 amino acids. V lost 2 bases, J lost 5 bases, and 9 bases lay in between. The CDR3 DNA reads as TGTGCCAGCAGCTTAAGCCTACTTGAGACCCAGTACTTC. Translation gives CASSLSLLETQYF.

The V and J genes are TRBV18 and TRBJ2-2, with 11 bases aligning to TRBD2. Germline V gene data show CDR1 as KGHSH and CDR2 as LQKENI. The trim removed 1 base at V and 3 bases at J, leaving 7 bases unmatched. The CDR3 covers 18 residues. CDR3 loop: CASSPRGTSGGDTGELFF. The CDR3 DNA follows: TGTGCCAGCTCACCACGGGGGACTAGCGGAGGGGACACCGGGGAGCTGTTTTTT.

The chain joins TRBV6-2 or TRBV6-3 to TRBJ2-3, with 10 bases identical to TRBD2. The length of the CDR3 is 13 residues. V lost 6 bases to trimming and J lost 6 bases; unmatched junction nucleotides: 3. The germline CDR1 and CDR2 sequences are MNHEY and SVGEGT. The chain's CDR3 is CASRPSGGDTQYF. CDR3 DNA sequence: TGTGCCAGCAGACCTAGCGGGGGTGATACGCAGTATTTT.

With regard to this clone: Because the CDR3's place on the DNA is in doubt, the DNA is left out and the CDR3 is given as listed by TCRdb. The chain uses TRBV21-1 and TRBJ1-2; the DNA was not compared with TRBD1, the D call given in the table. TRBV21-1 is a recognized pseudogene. Ends included, the CDR3 has 17 residues. CDR3: CASSKAVWGTGNYGYTF.

The rearrangement joins TRBV7-3 to TRBJ1-2, with 8 bases identical to TRBD1. Germline loops: CDR1 SGHTA, CDR2 FQGTGA. The CDR3 is made up of 14 amino acids. The J segment lost 2 bases and the V segment lost 5 bases, leaving 4 bases of the junction unmatched. CDR3 sequence: CASSTTGGNYGYTF. CDR3 nucleotides: TGTGCCAGCAGCACAACAGGGGGAAACTATGGCTACACCTTC.

On this clone itself: At one boundary the junction diverges from the germline segment, which might be a read error. This chain connects TRBV28 to TRBJ2-5, with D possibly being TRBD1 (6 bases). Looked up from germline, CDR1 is MDHEN and CDR2 is SYDVKM. The CDR3 totals 15 residues. This CDR3 is CASSLKRARGETQYF. The CDR3 bases are TGTGCCAGTAGTTTGAAGCGAGCGAGGGGGGAGACCCAGTACTTC.

The V gene is TRBV7-3, the J gene TRBJ1-6; D is undetermined. The ends were cut back, 2 bases at V and 8 bases at J, with 7 bases in the middle. The CDR3 is 13 residues long. The germline gives CDR1 SGHTA, CDR2 FQGTGA. The CDR3 loop is CASSLYLDSPLHF. CDR3 nucleotides: TGTGCCAGCAGCTTATACTTAGATTCACCCCTCCACTTT.

The CDR3 protein is CASSYLERTVNQPQHF. In DNA, the CDR3 is TGTGCCAGCAGTTACTTGGAACGGACAGTCAATCAGCCCCAGCATTTT. This chain joins TRBV6-6 and TRBJ1-5; perhaps TRBD1 as D (6 bases). CDR1 and CDR2 (germline): MNHNY, SVGAGI (reference sequence). The V gene lost 1 base and the J gene lost 3 bases, with 13 bases spanning the gap. The length of the CDR3 is 16 residues.

The CDR3 DNA follows: TGTGCCAGCAGGGCCAACGCACAGGGGGCTGGGGCCAACGTCCTGACTTTC. Its translation: CASRANAQGAGANVLTF. V and J are TRBV7-3 and TRBJ2-6; TRBD1 matches 8 bases. This CDR3 comprises 17 residues. Germline V CDR1 and CDR2: SGHTA, FQGTGA. V shed 6 bases, J shed 2 bases, and the junction held 9 bases outside the gene matches.

This chain joins TRBV6-6 and TRBJ1-3; a weak D match, TRBD1 (5 bases). V gave up 7 bases and J gave up 1 base, with 8 bases separating them. This CDR3 comprises 13 residues. Germline V gene lookup returns CDR1 MNHNY and CDR2 SVGAGI (reference sequence). DNA of the CDR3: TGTGCCAGCAATGGGGCGTCTGGAAACACCATATATTTT. It encodes CASNGASGNTIYF.

The chain recombines TRBV5-5 with TRBJ1-3; D is perhaps TRBD1 (6 bases). Trimming took off 2 bases at V and 0 bases at J, with 9 bases between the two ends. This CDR3 has 15 residues. Germline CDR1 and CDR2: SGHKS and YYEKEE (reference sequence). CDR3 sequence (DNA): TGTGCCAGCAGCTTTACACAGGGCTCTGGAAACACCATATATTTT. Translation: CASSFTQGSGNTIYF.

The chain combines TRBV11-2 with TRBJ2-7; 10 bases fit TRBD1. Trimming removed 1 base from V and 6 bases from J; junction bases left unmatched: 0. The length of the CDR3 is 13 residues. From germline, CDR1 is SGHAT and CDR2 FQNNGV. The CDR3 protein is CASSLGQGAEQYF. DNA for the CDR3: TGTGCCAGCAGCTTAGGACAGGGGGCCGAGCAGTACTTC.

V is TRBV7-2 and J is TRBJ2-2; the match to TRBD2 covers 13 bases. The CDR3 covers 15 residues. The V gene end was trimmed by 3 bases and the J gene end by 11 bases; junction bases not matched to a gene: 6. Germline lookup yields CDR1 SGHTA and CDR2 FQGNSA. The CDR3 coding sequence is TGTGCCAGCAGCTTGGGACTAGCGGGGCCCGAAGAGCTGTTTTTT. This encodes CASSLGLAGPEELFF.

V is TRBV18 and J is TRBJ1-2, with a possible D match to TRBD1 (5 bases). Trimming removed 3 bases from V and 5 bases from J, with 19 bases in between. The CDR3 has 16 residues. CDR1 is KGHSH, CDR2 LQKENI, per germline. The CDR3 nucleotides are TGTGCCAGCTCACCGAGGACGGGGGGAGAATTGTATGGCTACACCTTC. It translates to CASSPRTGGELYGYTF.

This clone was seen only a few times. J is TRBJ2-7 and V is TRBV7-2; the D gene is possibly TRBD1 (6 bases). There are 14 residues in the CDR3. Trimming cost V 2 bases and J 6 bases, with 14 bases left between them. From germline, CDR1 is SGHTA and CDR2 FQGNSA. CDR3 sequence: CASSLTAQGGEQYF. The CDR3 DNA reads as TGTGCCAGCAGCTTAACAGCACAGGGTGGCGAGCAGTACTTC.

The rearrangement joins TRBV19 to TRBJ2-1; 13 positions match TRBD2. The CDR3 loop spans 17 amino acids. Germline loops: CDR1 LNHDA, CDR2 SQIVND (reference sequence). V was pared by 4 bases and J by 3 bases, with 6 bases of the junction left unmatched. In DNA form, the CDR3 reads TGTGCCAGTAGTAGGACTAGCGGGAGAAGTAACTACAATGAGCAGTTCTTC. Translating it yields CASSRTSGRSNYNEQFF.

The chain carries TRBV4-1 and TRBJ1-2; D not resolved. Trimming removed 2 bases from V and 8 bases from J, with 15 bases in between. Germline V gene data show CDR1 as MGHRA and CDR2 as YSYEKL. The length of the CDR3 is 14 residues. CDR3 nucleotide sequence: TGCGCCAGCAGCCAACCGGTCGAGAGGGCCGGCTACACCTTC. Its protein product is CASSQPVERAGYTF.

This clone was seen a single time. DNA of the CDR3: TGTGCCAGCCGTTTACAATTGCAGCAGGTCTACGAGCAGTACTTC. Translating gives CASRLQLQQVYEQYF. V usage is TRBV6-5 and J usage is TRBJ2-7; no clear D gene. The CDR3 contains 15 residues. Trimming removed 8 bases at V and 3 bases at J, with 20 bases between. Germline V gives CDR1 MNHEY, CDR2 SVGAGI.

The chain combines TRBV7-3 with TRBJ2-7, with 13 bases fitting TRBD2. Germline V gene sequence: CDR1 SGHTA, CDR2 FQGTGA. CDR3 size: 15 residues. Unmatched junction bases numbered 8, after V lost 5 bases and J lost 7 bases. The CDR3 DNA reads as TGTGCCAGCAGCCCGGGACTAGCGGGGTTTGAAGAGCAGTACTTC. This translates into CASSPGLAGFEEQYF.

The gene calls are TRBV5-8 and TRBJ2-1, with 9 nucleotides matching TRBD1. The germline V gene has CDR1 SGHTS and CDR2 YDEGEE. Trimming cost V 2 bases and J 9 bases; bases outside gene matches: 15. The CDR3 covers 17 residues. CDR3 coding DNA: TGTGCCAGCAGCTTCGGAATGACAGGGGGAGTCAGCAGTGAGCAGTTCTTC. It yields the protein CASSFGMTGGVSSEQFF.

The chain carries TRBV7-3 and TRBJ1-1; no firm D call. Deletions cut 5 bases from V and 1 base from J, with 8 bases between. Germline loops: CDR1 SGHTA, CDR2 FQGTGA. The CDR3 is 13 residues long. The CDR3 nucleotides are TGTGCCAGCAGCGTAAACAGGAACACTGAAGCTTTCTTT. This encodes CASSVNRNTEAFF.

The chain couples TRBV5-1 to TRBJ2-2, with D possibly TRBD2 on 6 matching bases. The CDR3 covers 15 residues. Germline V lookup: CDR1 SGHRS, CDR2 YFSETQ. V lost 4 bases, J lost 5 bases, and 15 bases lay in between. CDR3 bases: TGCGCCAGCAGCACGGAAGGTAGCGGTACCGGGGAGCTGTTTTTT. The encoded protein is CASSTEGSGTGELFF.

In the case of this clone: At one end, the junction sequence differs from germline, possibly due to a read error. The rearrangement joins TRBV28 to TRBJ1-3; the D is unclear. The CDR3 has 12 amino acids. Germline V lookup: CDR1 MDHEN, CDR2 SYDVKM. The CDR3, as DNA: TGCGCCAGCCGGGAGCCAGGAAACACCATATATTTT. Its protein is CASREPGNTIYF.

This clone was seen once. Other DNA sequences in the sample encode the same CDR3. V gene TRBV18 combines with J gene TRBJ1-4, with D perhaps TRBD1 (5 bases). Looked up from germline, CDR1 is KGHSH and CDR2 is LQKENI. V lost 2 bases, J lost 8 bases, and 9 bases lay in between. The CDR3 consists of 13 residues. DNA for the CDR3: TGTGCCAGCTCACCAGGGGCCTCGGAAAAACTGTTTTTT. It translates to CASSPGASEKLFF.

The chain combines TRBV11-3 with TRBJ2-2; TRBD2 might be the D (5 bases). V lost 0 bases to trimming and J lost 6 bases, with 8 bases between them. The CDR3 totals 14 residues. CDR1 is SGHNT, CDR2 YENEEA, per germline. The CDR3 DNA reads TGTGCCAGCAGCTTAGATCTCGGGGCCGGGGAGCTGTTTTTT. This encodes CASSLDLGAGELFF.

This chain links TRBV6-1 with TRBJ2-2, with a possible D match to TRBD2 (5 bases). The CDR3 length is 16 residues. The V and J ends lost 0 bases and 4 bases respectively, with 12 bases between them. CDR1 is MNHNS, CDR2 SASEGT, per germline. CDR3 loop: CASSEAIFAGTGELFF. In nucleotides, the CDR3 is TGTGCCAGCAGTGAAGCGATTTTCGCGGGCACCGGGGAGCTGTTTTTT.

This clone was found a few times. The chain has TRBV7-2 and TRBJ2-7, with a tentative D call TRBD2 (7 bases). Germline CDR1 reads SGHTA; CDR2 reads FQGNSA. The CDR3 length is 15 residues. The V end lost 5 bases, the J end lost 3 bases, and 17 bases lay between the germline ends. CDR3 sequence: CASSPGGTGSYEQYF. CDR3 DNA sequence: TGTGCCAGCAGCCCGGGGGGTACAGGGAGCTACGAGCAGTACTTC.

CDR3 residues: CASSRTSGGAIDTQYF. DNA of the CDR3: TGCGCCAGCAGCCGGACTAGCGGGGGGGCCATCGATACGCAGTATTTT. This chain links TRBV4-1 with TRBJ2-3; 15 bases fit TRBD2. The CDR3 loop spans 16 amino acids. Germline V gives CDR1 MGHRA, CDR2 YSYEKL. Trimming at V came to 4 bases and at J to 6 bases, leaving 5 bases not matched to a gene.